This T cell receptor (beta chain) derives from a study of T cell responses to AZD1222 COVID-19 vaccine. At the level of the study: Some second doses came at about 4 weeks and others at about 12 weeks; these were pooled.

General study results and limits: Close to half of all spike-specific TCRs reportedly target regions of the variants that are unmutated. Recipients of two AZD1222 doses showed rising Spike-specific TCR breadth and depth. Repertoire samples came only from after the peak T cell response.

Trimming removed 0 bases from V and 8 bases from J, with 13 bases in between. Per germline, CDR1 GTSNPN and CDR2 SVGIG (reference sequence). This CDR3 is built from 13 residues. Only in-frame clones appear in the TCRdb table, and some are missing; sequencing was by immunoSEQ multiplex PCR. The sample has about 150,000 clones, 75% to 90% seen once. As concerns this clone: Its antigen is unidentified.

The sequence was obtained from an adult in good health. The chain links TRBV30 to TRBJ1-2; tentative D call: TRBD1 (5 bases). Sequencing was performed on peripheral blood, taken on day 0 of AZD1222 vaccination. The CDR3 loop is CAWSVRGGRGYTF. For the CDR3, the DNA is TGTGCCTGGAGTGTACGGGGGGGAAGGGGCTACACCTTC.